Given below is one T cell receptor (beta chain) in context. Its antigen is as yet unknown. These data originate in a study of vaccination effects on CD4 cells after COVID-19. Regarding the study as a whole: Convalescent patients were scarce in the study, and it lacked early post-infection timepoints. Substantial clonal contraction characterized both infection- and vaccine-induced clones late after vaccination.

Unmatched junction bases numbered 5, after V lost 3 bases and J lost 0 bases. The CDR3 is 16 residues long. CDR1 is GTSNPN and CDR2 is SVGIG in the germline V gene (reference sequence). TCRdb keeps only in-frame clones here, not all; method: immunoSEQ multiplex PCR. The sample includes tens of thousands of clones, 72% seen only once; the top ten take 20% to 25%. Once cultured for approximately ten days, the cells underwent separation to obtain CD4+ T cells. Convalescent patients had PCR-confirmed SARS-CoV-2 infection between March and December 2020. The sequence derives from a human donor who had a prior SARS-CoV-2 infection. The sample here was CD4+ T cells from PBMCs cultured without peptide, taken before COVID-19 vaccination. This chain joins TRBV30 and TRBJ2-1, with 10 bases identical to TRBD1. The CDR3 sequence: CAWRGQGGYSYNEQFF. CDR3 nucleotide sequence: TGTGCCTGGAGAGGACAGGGGGGCTACTCCTACAATGAGCAGTTCTTC.